These T cell receptor beta chains were read from a single sample in a study of response to subunit inactivated influenza vaccine. Each CDR3 protein gets one entry after TCRdb re-called the RT-PCR reads with MiXCR. The sample carries approximately 500,000 distinct CDR3 sequences, approximately 20% recorded once. These data were also reused for a study on T cells expressing NK-cell markers.

Specimen: CD4+ T cells sorted from PBMCs, collected about 11 days after vaccination. These TCRs come from a man aged 50 to 60 who received an inactivated influenza vaccine. CDR3s leave out the opening cysteine and the closing phenylalanine or tryptophan. Fields, in order: V gene, CDR3 protein.

TRBV2 | ASSETTGFGELF
TRBV28 | ASSSGITGELF
TRBV10-3 | AISEESFRAQY
TRBV12-3/TRBV12-4 | ASSGTVGSMGTQY
TRBV3-1 | ASSQGSAQETQY
TRBV7-2 | ASSLGPSGQY
TRBV20-1 | SARVTGENEQY
TRBV7-2 | ASSYSGGSYNSPLH
TRBV7-2 | ASTYMADTQY
TRBV14 | ASSQDGRGNEQF
TRBV7-2 | ASSTYRRESSPLH
TRBV3-1 | ASSQTGTFYGYT
TRBV20-1 | SASSGADSPLH
TRBV10-3 | ATQTGGDTGELF
TRBV28 | ASSPARVYEQY
TRBV7-9 | ASSLGDWDTEAF
TRBV12-3/TRBV12-4 | ASSLGRYGYT
TRBV5-6 | ASSLYDRGRYEQY
TRBV5-1 | ASSLASKGPDTQY
TRBV6-2/TRBV6-3 | ASSTSQAWVQF
TRBV7-8 | ASSLVGGWEAF
TRBV7-9 | ASSSVGGPGGGEQF
TRBV18 | ASSRTDRGPYEQY
TRBV12-3/TRBV12-4 | ASSFTDNKEQF
TRBV28 | ASRNSGSRNEQY
TRBV29-1 | SVEGLTAPRGTEAF
TRBV5-1 | ASSRPGTSGSINEQY
TRBV24-1 | ATSEYGRGSSTGELF
TRBV12-3/TRBV12-4 | ASSLGLDETQY
TRBV2 | ASSIRTQNTEAF
TRBV5-1 | ASSPTGHTNYGYT
TRBV20-1 | SARDKRTGTRSGNTIY
TRBV4-1 | ASSQGTASSYNSPLH
TRBV6-4 | ASGPGGQYNEQF
TRBV7-9 | ASSYAVAGEGETQY
TRBV12-3/TRBV12-4 | ASSVGGDTGELF
TRBV12-3/TRBV12-4 | ASSINNNEQF
TRBV7-8 | ASSPNGGYMGTEAF
TRBV20-1 | SARKSLAYNEQF
TRBV7-8 | ASSLGTSGIYEQF